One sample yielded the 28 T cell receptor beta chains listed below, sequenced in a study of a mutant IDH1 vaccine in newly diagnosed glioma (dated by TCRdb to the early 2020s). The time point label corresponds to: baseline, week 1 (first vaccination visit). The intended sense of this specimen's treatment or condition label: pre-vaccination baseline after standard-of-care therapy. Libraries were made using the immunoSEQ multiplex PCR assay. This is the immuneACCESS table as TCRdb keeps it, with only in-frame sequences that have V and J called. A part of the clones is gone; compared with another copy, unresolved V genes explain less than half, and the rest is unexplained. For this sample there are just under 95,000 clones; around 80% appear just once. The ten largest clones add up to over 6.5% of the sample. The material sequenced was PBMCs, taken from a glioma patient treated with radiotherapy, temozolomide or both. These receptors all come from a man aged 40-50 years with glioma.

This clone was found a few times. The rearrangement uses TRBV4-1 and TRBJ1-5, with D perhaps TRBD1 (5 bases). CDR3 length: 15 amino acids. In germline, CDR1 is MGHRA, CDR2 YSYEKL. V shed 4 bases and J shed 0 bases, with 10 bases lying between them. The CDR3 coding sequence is TGCGCCAGCAGCCTGGGGGTAAATAGCAATCAGCCCCAGCATTTT. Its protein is CASSLGVNSNQPQHF.

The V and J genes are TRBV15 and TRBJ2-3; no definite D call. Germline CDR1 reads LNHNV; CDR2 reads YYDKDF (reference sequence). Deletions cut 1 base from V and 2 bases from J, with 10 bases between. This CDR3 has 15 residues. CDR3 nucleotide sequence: TGTGCCACCAGCAGAGCTAGTTCTTTCACAGATACGCAGTATTTT. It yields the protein CATSRASSFTDTQYF.

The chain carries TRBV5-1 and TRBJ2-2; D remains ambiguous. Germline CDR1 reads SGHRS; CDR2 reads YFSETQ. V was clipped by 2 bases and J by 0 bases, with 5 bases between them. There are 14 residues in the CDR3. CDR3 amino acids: CASSLQPNTGELFF. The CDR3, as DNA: TGCGCCAGCAGCTTACAGCCGAACACCGGGGAGCTGTTTTTT.

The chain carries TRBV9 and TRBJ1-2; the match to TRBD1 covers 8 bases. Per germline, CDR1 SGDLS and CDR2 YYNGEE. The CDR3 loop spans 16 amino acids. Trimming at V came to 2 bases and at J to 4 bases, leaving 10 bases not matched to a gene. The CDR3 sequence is CASSVSPTGEVYGYTF. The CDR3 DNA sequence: TGTGCCAGCAGCGTGTCGCCGACAGGGGAAGTCTATGGCTACACCTTC.

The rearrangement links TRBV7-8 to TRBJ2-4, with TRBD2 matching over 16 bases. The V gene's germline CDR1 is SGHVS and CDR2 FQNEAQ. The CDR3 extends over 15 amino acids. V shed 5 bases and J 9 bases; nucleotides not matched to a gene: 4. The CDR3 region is CASSAGTSGRGIQYF. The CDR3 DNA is TGTGCCAGCAGCGCCGGGACTAGCGGGAGGGGCATTCAGTACTTC.

The chain's CDR3 is CASSAGAFVGAGAQETQYF. Written as DNA, the CDR3 is TGTGCCAGCAGCGCGGGGGCGTTTGTCGGAGCGGGCGCCCAAGAGACCCAGTACTTC. The chain joins TRBV9 to TRBJ2-5; D might be TRBD1 or TRBD2, each matching 6 bases. Germline assignment: CDR1 SGDLS and CDR2 YYNGEE. The CDR3 totals 19 residues. V dropped 3 bases and J dropped 1 base, with 25 bases sitting between them.

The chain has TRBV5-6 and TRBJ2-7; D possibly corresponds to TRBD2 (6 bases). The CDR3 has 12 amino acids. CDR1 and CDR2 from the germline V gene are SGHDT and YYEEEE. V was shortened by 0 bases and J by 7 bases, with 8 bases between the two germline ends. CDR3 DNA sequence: TGTGCCAGCAGCTTGGAGGAGGGGGAGCAGTACTTC. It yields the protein CASSLEEGEQYF. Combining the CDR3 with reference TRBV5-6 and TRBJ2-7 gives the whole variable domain DAGVTQSPTHLIKTRGQQVTLRCSPKSGHDTVSWYQQALGQGPQFIFQYYEEEERQRGNFPDRFSGHQFPNYSSELNVNALLLGDSALYLCASSLEEGEQYFGPGTRLTVT.

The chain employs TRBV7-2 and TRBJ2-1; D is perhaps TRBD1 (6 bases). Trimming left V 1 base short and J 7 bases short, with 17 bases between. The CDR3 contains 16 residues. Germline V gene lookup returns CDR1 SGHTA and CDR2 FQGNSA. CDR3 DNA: TGTGCCAGCAGCTTAGTTACAGGGTTGGGGACGAATGAGCAGTTCTTC. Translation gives CASSLVTGLGTNEQFF.

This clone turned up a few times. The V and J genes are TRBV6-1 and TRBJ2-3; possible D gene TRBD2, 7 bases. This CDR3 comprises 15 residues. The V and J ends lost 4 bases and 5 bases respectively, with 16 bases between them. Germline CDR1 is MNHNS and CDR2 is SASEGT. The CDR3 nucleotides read TGTGCCAGCAGTGCCTTGGGGGCGGGAGTAGATACGCAGTATTTT. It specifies CASSALGAGVDTQYF.

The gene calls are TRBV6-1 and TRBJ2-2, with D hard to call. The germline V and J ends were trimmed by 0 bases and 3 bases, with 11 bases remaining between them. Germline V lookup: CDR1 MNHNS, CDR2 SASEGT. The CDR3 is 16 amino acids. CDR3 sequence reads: CASSEALRAHTGELFF. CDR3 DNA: TGTGCCAGCAGTGAAGCGCTTCGGGCCCACACCGGGGAGCTGTTTTTT.

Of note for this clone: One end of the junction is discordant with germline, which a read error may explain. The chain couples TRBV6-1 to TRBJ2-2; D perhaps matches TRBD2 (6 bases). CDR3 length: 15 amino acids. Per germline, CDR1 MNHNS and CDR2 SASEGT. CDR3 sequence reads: CASIAPGRSTGGLFF. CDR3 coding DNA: TGTGCCAGCATCGCCCCGGGACGTAGCACCGGGGGGCTGTTTTTT.

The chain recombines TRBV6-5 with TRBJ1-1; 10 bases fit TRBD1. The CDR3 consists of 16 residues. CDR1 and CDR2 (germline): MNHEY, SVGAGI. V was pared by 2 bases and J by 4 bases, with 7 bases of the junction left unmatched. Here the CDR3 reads CASSYGTGDFRTEAFF. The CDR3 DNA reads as TGTGCCAGCAGTTACGGGACAGGGGACTTTCGCACTGAAGCTTTCTTT.

CDR3 DNA sequence: TGTGCCAGCAGCTTAGGTGACACAGATACGCAGTATTTT. Its protein product is CASSLGDTDTQYF. The chain has TRBV11-1 and TRBJ2-3; no clear D gene. The CDR3 has 13 residues. CDR1 and CDR2 (germline): SGHAT, FQDESV (reference sequence). Between the trimmed V and J ends, which lost 1 base and 2 bases, there was a span of 4 bases.

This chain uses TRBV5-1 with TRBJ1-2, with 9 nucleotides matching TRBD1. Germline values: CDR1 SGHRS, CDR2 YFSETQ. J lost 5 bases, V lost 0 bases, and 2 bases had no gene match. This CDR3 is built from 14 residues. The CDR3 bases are TGCGCCAGCAGCTTGGGTGGGACAGGGTATGGCTACACCTTC. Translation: CASSLGGTGYGYTF. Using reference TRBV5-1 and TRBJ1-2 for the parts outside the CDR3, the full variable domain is KAGVTQTPRYLIKTRGQQVTLSCSPISGHRSVSWYQQTPGQGLQFLFEYFSETQRNKGNFPGRFSGRQFSNSRSEMNVSTLELGDSALYLCASSLGGTGYGYTFGSGTRLTVV.

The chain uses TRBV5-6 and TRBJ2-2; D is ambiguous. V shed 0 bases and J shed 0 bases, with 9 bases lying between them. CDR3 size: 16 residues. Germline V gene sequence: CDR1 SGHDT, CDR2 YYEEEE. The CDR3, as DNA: TGTGCCAGCAGCTTGGTATGGGCCGCGAACACCGGGGAGCTGTTTTTT. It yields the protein CASSLVWAANTGELFF. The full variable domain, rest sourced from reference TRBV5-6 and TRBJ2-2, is DAGVTQSPTHLIKTRGQQVTLRCSPKSGHDTVSWYQQALGQGPQFIFQYYEEEERQRGNFPDRFSGHQFPNYSSELNVNALLLGDSALYLCASSLVWAANTGELFFGEGSRLTVL.

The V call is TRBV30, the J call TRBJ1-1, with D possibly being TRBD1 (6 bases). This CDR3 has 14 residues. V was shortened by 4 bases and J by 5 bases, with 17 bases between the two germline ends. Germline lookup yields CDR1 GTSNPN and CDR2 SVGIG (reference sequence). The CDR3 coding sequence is TGTGCCTGGAACCCCGGGGGCTTCCATACTGAAGCTTTCTTT. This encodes CAWNPGGFHTEAFF.

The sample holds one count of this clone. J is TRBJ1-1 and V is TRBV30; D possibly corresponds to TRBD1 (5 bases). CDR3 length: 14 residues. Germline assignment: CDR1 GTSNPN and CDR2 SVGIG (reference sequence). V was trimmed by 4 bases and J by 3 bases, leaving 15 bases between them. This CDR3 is CAWKLGGLDTEAFF. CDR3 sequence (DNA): TGTGCCTGGAAACTTGGGGGACTGGACACTGAAGCTTTCTTT.

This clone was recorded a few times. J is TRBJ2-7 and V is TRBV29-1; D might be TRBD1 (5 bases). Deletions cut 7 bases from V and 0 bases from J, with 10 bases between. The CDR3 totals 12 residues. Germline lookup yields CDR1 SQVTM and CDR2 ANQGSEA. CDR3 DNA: TGCAGCGGCGGACATGTCTCCTACGAGCAGTACTTC. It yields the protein CSGGHVSYEQYF.

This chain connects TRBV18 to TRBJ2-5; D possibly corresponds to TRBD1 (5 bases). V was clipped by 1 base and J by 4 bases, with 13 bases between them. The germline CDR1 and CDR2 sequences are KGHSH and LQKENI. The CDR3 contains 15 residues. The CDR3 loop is CASSPQGQGGETQYF. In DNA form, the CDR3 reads TGTGCCAGCTCACCACAGGGGCAGGGTGGAGAGACCCAGTACTTC.

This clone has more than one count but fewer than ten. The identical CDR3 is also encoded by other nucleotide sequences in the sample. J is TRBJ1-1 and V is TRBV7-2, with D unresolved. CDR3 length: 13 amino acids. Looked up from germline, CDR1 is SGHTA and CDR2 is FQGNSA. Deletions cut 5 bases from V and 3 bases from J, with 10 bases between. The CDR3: CASSPRVDTEAFF. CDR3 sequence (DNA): TGTGCCAGCAGCCCCCGGGTCGACACTGAAGCTTTCTTT.

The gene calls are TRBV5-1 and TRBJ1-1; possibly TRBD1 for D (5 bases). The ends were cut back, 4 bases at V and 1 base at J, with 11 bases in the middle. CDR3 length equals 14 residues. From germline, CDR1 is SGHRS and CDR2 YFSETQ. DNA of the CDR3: TGCGCCAGCAGCCTCATAGGGGCGAACACTGAAGCTTTCTTT. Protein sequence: CASSLIGANTEAFF.

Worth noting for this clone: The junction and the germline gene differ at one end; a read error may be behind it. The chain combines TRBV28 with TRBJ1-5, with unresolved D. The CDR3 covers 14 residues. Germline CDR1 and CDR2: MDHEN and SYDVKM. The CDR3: CASTPREGSQSQHF. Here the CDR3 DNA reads TGTGCCAGCACCCCACGCGAGGGCAGTCAGTCCCAGCATTTT.

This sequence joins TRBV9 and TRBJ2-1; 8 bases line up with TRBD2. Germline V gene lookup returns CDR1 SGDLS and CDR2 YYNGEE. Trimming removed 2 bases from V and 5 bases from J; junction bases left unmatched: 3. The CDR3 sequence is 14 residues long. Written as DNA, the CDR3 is TGTGCCAGCAGCGTGGTAGCGGGGAACAATGAGCAGTTCTTC. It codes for CASSVVAGNNEQFF.

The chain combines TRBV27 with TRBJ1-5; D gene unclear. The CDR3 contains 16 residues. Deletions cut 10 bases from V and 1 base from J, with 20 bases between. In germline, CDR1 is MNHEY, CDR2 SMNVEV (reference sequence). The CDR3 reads CATRSLGLGSNQPQHF. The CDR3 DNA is TGTGCCACCCGCTCCCTCGGACTGGGAAGCAATCAGCCCCAGCATTTT.

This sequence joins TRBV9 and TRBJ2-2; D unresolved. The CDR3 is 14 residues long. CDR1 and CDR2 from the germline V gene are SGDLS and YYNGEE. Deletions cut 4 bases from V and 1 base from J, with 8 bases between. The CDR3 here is CASSPQVNTGELFF. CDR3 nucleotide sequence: TGTGCCAGCAGCCCTCAGGTGAACACCGGGGAGCTGTTTTTT.

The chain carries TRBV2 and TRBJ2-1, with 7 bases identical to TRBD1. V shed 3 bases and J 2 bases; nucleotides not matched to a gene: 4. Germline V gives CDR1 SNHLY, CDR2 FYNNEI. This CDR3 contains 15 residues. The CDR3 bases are TGTGCCAGCAGTGACACAGGGGCTGCCTACAATGAGCAGTTCTTC. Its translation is CASSDTGAAYNEQFF.

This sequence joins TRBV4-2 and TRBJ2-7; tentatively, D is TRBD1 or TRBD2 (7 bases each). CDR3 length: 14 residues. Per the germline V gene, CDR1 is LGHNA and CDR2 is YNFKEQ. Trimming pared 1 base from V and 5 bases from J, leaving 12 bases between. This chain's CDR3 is CASSQGEGADEQYF. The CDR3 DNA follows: TGTGCCAGCAGCCAAGGGGAGGGGGCCGACGAGCAGTACTTC.

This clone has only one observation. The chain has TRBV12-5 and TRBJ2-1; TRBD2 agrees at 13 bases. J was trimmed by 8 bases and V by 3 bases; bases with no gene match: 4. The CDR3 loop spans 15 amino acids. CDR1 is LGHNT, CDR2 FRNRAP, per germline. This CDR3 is CASGLTSGGADEQFF. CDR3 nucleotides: TGTGCTAGTGGTTTAACTAGCGGGGGGGCAGATGAGCAGTTCTTC.